The TCR beta chain under discussion was sequenced for a study of CD8+ T cells in alopecia areata. Study results and limitations: Shared TCR sequences were less clear between patients than in mice, possibly partly from HLA diversity.

Looked up from germline, CDR1 is SGHVS and CDR2 is FNYEAQ. CDR3 length: 14 residues. Trimming removed 1 base from V and 5 bases from J, with 9 bases in between. Only a few counts were recorded for this clone. Its cognate antigen is unknown. Once RNA had been extracted, it was reverse transcribed into cDNA to act as the sequencing template. TCRdb's table, derived via immunoSEQ multiplex PCR, lists solely in-frame clones and lacks some. The profile covers roughly 59,000 clones, with 45% to 55% appearing a single time and approximately 18% taken by the ten largest. This sequence was found in a human donor with alopecia areata. The specimen comprised CD8+ T cells sorted from blood, sampled at week 0. This chain links TRBV7-6 with TRBJ2-1, with a tentative D call TRBD2 (6 bases). This chain's CDR3 is CASSLVGGNNEQFF. The CDR3 coding sequence is TGTGCCAGCAGCTTAGTTGGGGGGAACAATGAGCAGTTCTTC.